The 15 T cell receptor beta chains below were found in one sample sequenced in a study of T cells in Graves' hyperthyroidism and ophthalmopathy. The source material, RNA transcripts, was used to amplify TCR beta CDR3 regions. The HTBI set primed first-round TCR CDR3 RT-PCR. TCRdb used MiXCR to reprocess the multiplex PCR reads, holding one entry per CDR3 protein. The table includes about 590,000 distinct CDR3 sequences, 15% to 17% detected once. Sequences were obtained from blood. Receptors were obtained from a woman in her thirties with Graves' hyperthyroidism.

The chain combines TRBV4-3 with TRBJ2-7; a weak D match, TRBD1 (6 bases). CDR1 LGHNA and CDR2 YSLEER come from the germline V gene. The CDR3 totals 16 residues. Between the trimmed V and J ends, which lost 2 bases and 7 bases, there was a span of 21 bases. CDR3 region: CASSQRSTGAPLEQYF. The CDR3 bases are TGCGCCAGCAGCCAACGATCGACAGGAGCTCCCCTAGAGCAGTACTTC.

This clonotype showed up many times. The chain joins TRBV6-1 to TRBJ2-7; D is perhaps TRBD1 (6 bases). Germline V CDR1 and CDR2: MNHNS, SASEGT. Deletions cut 6 bases from V and 9 bases from J, with 15 bases between. The CDR3 is 12 amino acids. The CDR3 coding sequence is TGTGCCAGCAGCCGCTCCAGGGGCAGGCAGTACTTC. Residues: CASSRSRGRQYF.

This clonotype has a handful of counts. The rearrangement joins TRBV10-1 to TRBJ2-1, with D possibly TRBD1 on 5 matching bases. V was trimmed by 6 bases and J by 2 bases, leaving 14 bases between them. The CDR3 has 15 amino acids. Germline loops: CDR1 WNHNN, CDR2 SYGVQD (reference sequence). CDR3 protein: CASSGHQSAYNEQFF. CDR3 bases: TGCGCCAGCAGCGGACACCAGAGCGCCTACAATGAGCAGTTCTTC.

In this sample, this clonotype turned up many times. This rearrangement joins TRBV27 to TRBJ2-1; 8 nucleotides match TRBD1. V shed 7 bases and J 8 bases; nucleotides not matched to a gene: 10. Germline CDR1 and CDR2: MNHEY and SMNVEV (reference sequence). This CDR3 is built from 14 residues. This chain's CDR3 is CASIGVDRGHEQFF. The DNA of the CDR3 is TGTGCCAGCATTGGGGTCGACAGGGGACATGAGCAGTTCTTC.

V is TRBV27 and J is TRBJ1-4; maybe TRBD1 (5 bases). The CDR3 runs to 18 residues. CDR1 is MNHEY, CDR2 SMNVEV, per germline (reference sequence). V lost 3 bases and J 1 base, leaving 18 bases between the germline ends. This CDR3 is CASSFRSRGPGTNEKLFF. The CDR3 DNA follows: TGTGCCAGCAGTTTCAGGTCAAGGGGCCCCGGAACTAATGAAAAACTGTTTTTT.

The J gene is TRBJ2-2, the V gene TRBV20-1, with D perhaps assigned TRBD1 or TRBD2 (5 bases each). The ends were cut back, 5 bases at V and 4 bases at J, with 14 bases in the middle. Looked up from germline, CDR1 is DFQATT and CDR2 is SNEGSKA (reference sequence). This CDR3 is built from 14 residues. The CDR3 spells CSAGKTGTTGELFF. The CDR3 DNA follows: TGCAGTGCTGGGAAGACGGGGACCACCGGGGAGCTGTTTTTT.

The table lists this clonotype with a few counts. The V call is TRBV19, the J call TRBJ1-1, with D tentatively TRBD1 (6 bases). Trimming cost V 7 bases and J 2 bases, with 14 bases left between them. The CDR3 consists of 14 residues. CDR1 is LNHDA and CDR2 is SQIVND in the germline V gene (reference sequence). The CDR3 DNA reads TGTGCCAGTAATTCGGACAGCCCTAACACTGAAGCTTTCTTT. Amino acids: CASNSDSPNTEAFF.

In its sample, this clonotype was seen a few times. The chain recombines TRBV20-1 with TRBJ2-5; 10 nucleotides match TRBD2. V gave up 2 bases and J gave up 6 bases; unmatched junction bases: 12. Germline CDR1 reads DFQATT; CDR2 reads SNEGSKA (reference sequence). The CDR3 extends over 16 amino acids. CDR3: CSARRHSGGWRKTQYF. CDR3 bases: TGCAGTGCTAGACGGCATAGCGGGGGGTGGAGGAAGACCCAGTACTTC.

This clonotype was seen repeatedly, ten times or more. V and J are TRBV4-3 and TRBJ1-5, with D perhaps matching TRBD1 (5 bases). This CDR3 contains 15 residues. Germline-derived CDR1 and CDR2 are LGHNA and YSLEER. V was shortened by 1 base and J by 6 bases, with 13 bases between the two germline ends. The CDR3: CASSQGLGPIQPQHF. CDR3 nucleotides: TGCGCCAGCAGCCAAGGCCTGGGACCGATTCAGCCCCAGCATTTT.

The rearrangement uses TRBV4-3 and TRBJ2-5; 11 bases are shared with TRBD2. Germline CDR1 is LGHNA and CDR2 is YSLEER. The CDR3 has 16 amino acids. Trimming took 4 bases from V and 2 from J; bases not matched to a gene: 6. The DNA for the CDR3 is TGCGCCAGCAGCCGAACTAGCGGGGGAGGGCAAGAGACCCAGTACTTC. It codes for CASSRTSGGGQETQYF.

The V gene is TRBV19, the J gene TRBJ1-5; 7 bases map to TRBD1. The CDR3 is made up of 15 amino acids. Germline trimming cut 8 bases from V and 3 bases from J; bases unmatched to any gene: 10. CDR1 is LNHDA and CDR2 is SQIVND in the germline V gene (reference sequence). In nucleotides, the CDR3 is TGTGCCAGTTCCACAGGGGCAGCGGACAATCAGCCCCAGCATTTT. Translating gives CASSTGAADNQPQHF.

The gene calls are TRBV24-1 and TRBJ2-1; D not certain. This CDR3 contains 14 residues. V shed 2 bases and J shed 4 bases, with 8 bases lying between them. CDR1 and CDR2 (germline): KGHDR, SFDVKD. The CDR3 region has the DNA TGTGCCACCAGTGATTCACAAAAATACAATGAGCAGTTCTTC. Protein product: CATSDSQKYNEQFF.

This clonotype was counted many times. The J gene is TRBJ2-7, the V gene TRBV20-1; D is perhaps TRBD2 (5 bases). Germline lookup yields CDR1 DFQATT and CDR2 SNEGSKA (reference sequence). V lost 3 bases to trimming and J lost 2 bases, with 17 bases between them. There are 15 residues in the CDR3. The CDR3 DNA follows: TGCAGTGCTAGTAGCCCCAGCGGAGACCCCTACGAGCAGTACTTC. Protein: CSASSPSGDPYEQYF.

This clonotype was counted at least ten times. The CDR3 protein is CASSPHGTALDRYSNQPQHF. In nucleotides, the CDR3 is TGTGCCAGCAGTCCCCACGGGACAGCTTTGGACAGGTATAGCAATCAGCCCCAGCATTTT. V gene TRBV28 combines with J gene TRBJ1-5; 7 nucleotides agree with TRBD1. This CDR3 contains 20 residues. V was pared by 5 bases and J by 0 bases, with 19 bases of the junction left unmatched. Germline lookup yields CDR1 MDHEN and CDR2 SYDVKM.

Concerning this clonotype itself: Possible read error: a much larger clone is one base away. The chain has TRBV9 and TRBJ2-1; 10 nucleotides line up with TRBD2. Unmatched junction bases numbered 7, after V lost 0 bases and J lost 7 bases. CDR1 and CDR2 (germline): SGDLS, YYNGEE. The CDR3 loop spans 16 amino acids. The CDR3 sequence: CASSVELAGEGNEQFF. In DNA, the CDR3 is TGTGCCAGCAGCGTAGAGCTAGCGGGAGAAGGAAATGAGCAGTTCTTC. The full variable domain, with the rest looked up from reference TRBV9 and TRBJ2-1, is DSGVTQTPKHLITATGQRVTLRCSPRSGDLSVYWYQQSLDQGLQFLIQYYNGEERAKGNILERFSAQQFPDLHSELNLSSLELGDSALYFCASSVELAGEGNEQFFGPGTRLTVL.